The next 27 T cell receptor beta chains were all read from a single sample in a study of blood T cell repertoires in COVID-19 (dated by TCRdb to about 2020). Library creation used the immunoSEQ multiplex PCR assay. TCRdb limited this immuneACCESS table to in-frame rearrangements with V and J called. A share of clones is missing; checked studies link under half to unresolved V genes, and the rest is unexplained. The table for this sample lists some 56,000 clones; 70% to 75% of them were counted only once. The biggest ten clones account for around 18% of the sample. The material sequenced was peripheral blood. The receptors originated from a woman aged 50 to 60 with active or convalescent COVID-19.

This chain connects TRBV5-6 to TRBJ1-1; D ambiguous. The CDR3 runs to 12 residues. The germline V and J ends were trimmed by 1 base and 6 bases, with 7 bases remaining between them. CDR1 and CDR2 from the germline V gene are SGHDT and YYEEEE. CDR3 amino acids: CASSLNGAEAFF. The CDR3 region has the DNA TGTGCCAGCAGCTTGAACGGGGCTGAAGCTTTCTTT.

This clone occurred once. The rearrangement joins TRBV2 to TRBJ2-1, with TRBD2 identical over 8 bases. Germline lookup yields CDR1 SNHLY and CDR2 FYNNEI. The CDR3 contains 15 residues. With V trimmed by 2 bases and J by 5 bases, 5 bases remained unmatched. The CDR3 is CASSESSGANNEQFF. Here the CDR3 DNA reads TGTGCCAGCAGTGAAAGTAGCGGGGCAAACAATGAGCAGTTCTTC.

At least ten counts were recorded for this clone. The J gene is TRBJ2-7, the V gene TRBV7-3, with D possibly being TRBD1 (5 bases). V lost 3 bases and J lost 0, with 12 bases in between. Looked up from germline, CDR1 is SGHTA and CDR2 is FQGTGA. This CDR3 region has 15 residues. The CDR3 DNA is TGTGCCAGCAGCTTTAACAGGCCGATCTCCTACGAGCAGTACTTC. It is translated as CASSFNRPISYEQYF.

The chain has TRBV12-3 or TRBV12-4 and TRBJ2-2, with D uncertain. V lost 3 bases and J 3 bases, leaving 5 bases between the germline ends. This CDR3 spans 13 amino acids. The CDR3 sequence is CASSFSYTGELFF. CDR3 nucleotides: TGTGCCAGCAGTTTCAGTTACACCGGGGAGCTGTTTTTT.

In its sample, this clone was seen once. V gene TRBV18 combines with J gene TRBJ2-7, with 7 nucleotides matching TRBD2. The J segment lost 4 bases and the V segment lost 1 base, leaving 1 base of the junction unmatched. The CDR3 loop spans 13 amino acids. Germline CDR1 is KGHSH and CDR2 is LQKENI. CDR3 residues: CASSPREGYEQYF. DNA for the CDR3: TGTGCCAGCTCACCACGGGAGGGGTACGAGCAGTACTTC.

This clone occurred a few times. Here the CDR3 reads CASRSQGHSIQYF. The CDR3 DNA reads TGTGCCAGCAGATCTCAGGGGCATAGCATTCAGTACTTC. The chain joins TRBV7-8 to TRBJ2-4, with D possibly TRBD1 on 6 matching bases. The CDR3 contains 13 residues. V lost 6 bases and J 9 bases, leaving 15 bases between the germline ends. Germline lookup yields CDR1 SGHVS and CDR2 FQNEAQ.

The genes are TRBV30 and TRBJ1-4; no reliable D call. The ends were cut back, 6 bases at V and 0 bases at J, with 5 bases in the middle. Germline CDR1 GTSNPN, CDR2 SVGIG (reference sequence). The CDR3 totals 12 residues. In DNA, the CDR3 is TGTGCCTGCTTTGCAACTAATGAAAAACTGTTTTTT. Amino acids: CACFATNEKLFF.

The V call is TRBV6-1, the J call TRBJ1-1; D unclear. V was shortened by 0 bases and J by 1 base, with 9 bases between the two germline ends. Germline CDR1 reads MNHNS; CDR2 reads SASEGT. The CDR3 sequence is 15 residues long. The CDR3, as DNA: TGTGCCAGCAGTGAAGCGGGCTTTGGGAACACTGAAGCTTTCTTT. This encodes CASSEAGFGNTEAFF.

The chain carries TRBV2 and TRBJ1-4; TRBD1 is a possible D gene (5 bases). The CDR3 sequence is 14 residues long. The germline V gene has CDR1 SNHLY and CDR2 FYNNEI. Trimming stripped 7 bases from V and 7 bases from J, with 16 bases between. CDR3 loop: CASIRQTQAEKLFF. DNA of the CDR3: TGTGCCAGCATTAGACAGACCCAGGCTGAAAAACTGTTTTTT.

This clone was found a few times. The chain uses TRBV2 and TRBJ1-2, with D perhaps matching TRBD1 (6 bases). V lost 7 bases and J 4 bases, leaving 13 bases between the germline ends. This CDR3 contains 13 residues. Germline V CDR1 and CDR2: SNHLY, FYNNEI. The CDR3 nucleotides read TGTGCCAGCACCGAGGGGGGGGGCTATGGCTACACCTTC. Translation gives CASTEGGGYGYTF.

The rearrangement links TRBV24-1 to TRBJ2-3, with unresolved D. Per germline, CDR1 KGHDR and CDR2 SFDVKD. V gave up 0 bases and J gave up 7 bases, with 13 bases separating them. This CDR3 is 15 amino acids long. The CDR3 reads CATSDLGGSLNTQYF. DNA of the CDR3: TGTGCCACCAGTGATTTGGGCGGCAGTCTTAATACGCAGTATTTT.

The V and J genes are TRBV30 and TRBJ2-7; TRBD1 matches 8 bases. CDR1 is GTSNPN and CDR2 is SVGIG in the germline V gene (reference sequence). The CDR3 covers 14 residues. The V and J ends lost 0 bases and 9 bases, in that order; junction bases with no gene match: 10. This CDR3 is CAWSVPSVGTGQYF. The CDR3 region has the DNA TGTGCCTGGAGTGTACCCTCCGTAGGGACAGGGCAGTACTTC.

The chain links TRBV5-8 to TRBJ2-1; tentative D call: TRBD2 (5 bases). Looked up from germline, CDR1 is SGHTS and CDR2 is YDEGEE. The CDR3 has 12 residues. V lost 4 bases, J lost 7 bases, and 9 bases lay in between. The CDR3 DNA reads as TGTGCCAGCAGCAGAACTAGGAATGAGCAGTTCTTC. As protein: CASSRTRNEQFF. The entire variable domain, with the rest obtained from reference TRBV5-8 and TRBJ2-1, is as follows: EAGVTQSPTHLIKTRGQQATLRCSPISGHTSVYWYQQALGLGLQFLLWYDEGEERNRGNFPPRFSGRQFPNYSSELNVNALELEDSALYLCASSRTRNEQFFGPGTRLTVL.

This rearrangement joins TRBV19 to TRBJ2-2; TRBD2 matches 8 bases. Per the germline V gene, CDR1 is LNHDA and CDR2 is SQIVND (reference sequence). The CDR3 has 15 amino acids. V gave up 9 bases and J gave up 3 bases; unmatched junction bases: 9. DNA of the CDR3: TGTGCCAGCCTCCAGGAACTAGCGGACACCGGGGAGCTGTTTTTT. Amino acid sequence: CASLQELADTGELFF. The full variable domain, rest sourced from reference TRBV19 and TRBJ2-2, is DGGITQSPKYLFRKEGQNVTLSCEQNLNHDAMYWYRQDPGQGLRLIYYSQIVNDFQKGDIAEGYSVSREKKESFPLTVTSAQKNPTAFYLCASLQELADTGELFFGEGSRLTVL.

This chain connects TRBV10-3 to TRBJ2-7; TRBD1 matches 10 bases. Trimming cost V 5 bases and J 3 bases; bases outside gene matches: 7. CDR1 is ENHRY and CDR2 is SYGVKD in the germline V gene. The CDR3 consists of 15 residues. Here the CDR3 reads CAISPGGQGGYEQYF. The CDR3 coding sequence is TGTGCCATCAGTCCTGGAGGACAGGGGGGCTACGAGCAGTACTTC.

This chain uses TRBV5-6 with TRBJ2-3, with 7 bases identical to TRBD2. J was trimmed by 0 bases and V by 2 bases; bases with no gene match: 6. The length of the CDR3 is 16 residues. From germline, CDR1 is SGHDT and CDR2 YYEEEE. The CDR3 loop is CASSFPSGTSTDTQYF. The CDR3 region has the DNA TGTGCCAGCAGCTTCCCTAGCGGAACTAGCACAGATACGCAGTATTTT.

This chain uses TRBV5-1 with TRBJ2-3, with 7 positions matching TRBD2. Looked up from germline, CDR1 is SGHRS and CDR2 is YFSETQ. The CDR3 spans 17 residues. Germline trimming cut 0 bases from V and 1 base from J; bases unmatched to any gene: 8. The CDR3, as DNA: TGCGCCAGCAGCTTGGCCGTTGCGGGAGAGGGCACAGATACGCAGTATTTT. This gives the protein CASSLAVAGEGTDTQYF.

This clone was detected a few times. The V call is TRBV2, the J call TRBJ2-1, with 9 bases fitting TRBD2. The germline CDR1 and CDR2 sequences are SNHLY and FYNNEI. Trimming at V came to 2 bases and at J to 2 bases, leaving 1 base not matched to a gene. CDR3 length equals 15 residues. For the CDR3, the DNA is TGTGCCAGCAGTGAAATAGCGGGAGCCTACAATGAGCAGTTCTTC. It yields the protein CASSEIAGAYNEQFF.

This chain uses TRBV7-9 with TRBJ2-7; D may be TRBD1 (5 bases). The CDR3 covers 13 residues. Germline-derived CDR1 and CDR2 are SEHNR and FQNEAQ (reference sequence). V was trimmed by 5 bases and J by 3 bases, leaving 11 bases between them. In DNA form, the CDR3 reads TGTGCCAGCAGCCCAGACAGCTTCTACGAGCAGTACTTC. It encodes CASSPDSFYEQYF. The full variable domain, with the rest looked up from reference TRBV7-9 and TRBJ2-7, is DTGVSQNPRHKITKRGQNVTFRCDPISEHNRLYWYRQTLGQGPEFLTYFQNEAQLEKSRLLSDRFSAERPKGSFSTLEIQRTEQGDSAMYLCASSPDSFYEQYFGPGTRLTVT.

CDR3 sequence: CASSLARLAGDPPHEQFF. The DNA for the CDR3 is TGTGCCAGCAGTTTAGCTCGGCTAGCGGGAGACCCCCCCCATGAGCAGTTCTTC. This chain connects TRBV28 to TRBJ2-1, with 10 positions matching TRBD2. The CDR3 spans 18 residues. After removal of 2 bases from V and 8 bases from J, the junction contained 15 bases not matched to a gene. The germline V gene has CDR1 MDHEN and CDR2 SYDVKM.

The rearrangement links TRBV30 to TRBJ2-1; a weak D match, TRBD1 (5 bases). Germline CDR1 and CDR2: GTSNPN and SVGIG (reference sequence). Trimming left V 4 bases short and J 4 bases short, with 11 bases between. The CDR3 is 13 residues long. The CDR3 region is CAWTGNVYNEQFF. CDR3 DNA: TGTGCCTGGACAGGGAATGTTTACAATGAGCAGTTCTTC.

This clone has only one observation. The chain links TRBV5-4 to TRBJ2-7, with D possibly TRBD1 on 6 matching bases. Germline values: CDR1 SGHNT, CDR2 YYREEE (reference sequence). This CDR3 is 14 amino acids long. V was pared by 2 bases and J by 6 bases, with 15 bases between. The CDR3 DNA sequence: TGTGCCAGCAGCTTCAGACAGGCTGCCACCGAGCAGTACTTC. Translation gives CASSFRQAATEQYF.

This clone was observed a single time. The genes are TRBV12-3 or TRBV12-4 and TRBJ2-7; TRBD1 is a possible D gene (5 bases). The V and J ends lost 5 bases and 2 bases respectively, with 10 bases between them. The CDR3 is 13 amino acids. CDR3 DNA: TGTGCCAGCAGTCCCAGGGTAGCCTACGAGCAGTACTTC. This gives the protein CASSPRVAYEQYF.

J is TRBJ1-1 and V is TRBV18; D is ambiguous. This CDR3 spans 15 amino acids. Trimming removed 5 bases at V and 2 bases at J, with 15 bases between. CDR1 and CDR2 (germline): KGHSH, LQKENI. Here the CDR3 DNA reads TGTGCCAGCTCAACCACAGTTGGAGGTAACACTGAAGCTTTCTTT. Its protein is CASSTTVGGNTEAFF.

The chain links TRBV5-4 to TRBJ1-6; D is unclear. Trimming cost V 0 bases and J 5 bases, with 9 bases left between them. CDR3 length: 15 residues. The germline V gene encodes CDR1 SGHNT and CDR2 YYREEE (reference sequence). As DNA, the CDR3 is TGTGCCAGCAGCTTGGACAGTGTAAATAATTCACCCCTCCACTTT. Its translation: CASSLDSVNNSPLHF.

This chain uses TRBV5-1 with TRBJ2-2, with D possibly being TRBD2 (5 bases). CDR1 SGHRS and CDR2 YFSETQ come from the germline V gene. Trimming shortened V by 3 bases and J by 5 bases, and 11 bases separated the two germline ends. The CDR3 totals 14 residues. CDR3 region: CASSSGGGTGELFF. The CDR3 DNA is TGCGCCAGCAGCTCCGGAGGTGGAACCGGGGAGCTGTTTTTT.

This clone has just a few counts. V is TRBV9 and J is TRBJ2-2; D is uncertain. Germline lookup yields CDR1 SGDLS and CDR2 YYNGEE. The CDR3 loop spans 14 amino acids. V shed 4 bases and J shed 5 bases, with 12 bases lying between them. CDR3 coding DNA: TGTGCCAGCAGCTCAACAGCTCAGACCGGGGAGCTGTTTTTT. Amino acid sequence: CASSSTAQTGELFF. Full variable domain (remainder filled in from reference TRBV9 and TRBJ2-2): DSGVTQTPKHLITATGQRVTLRCSPRSGDLSVYWYQQSLDQGLQFLIQYYNGEERAKGNILERFSAQQFPDLHSELNLSSLELGDSALYFCASSSTAQTGELFFGEGSRLTVL.